The clone carrying this T cell receptor beta chain was picked up one time. The CDR3 runs to 13 residues. Per the germline V gene, CDR1 is SQVTM and CDR2 is ANQGSEA. Deletions cut 2 bases from V and 1 base from J, with 7 bases between. This entry is derived from a study of cytomegalovirus exposure and HLA in healthy donors. PCR used 60 Vbeta primers and 13 Jbeta primers. The assay was immunoSEQ multiplex PCR, and TCRdb's table has in-frame clones only and misses some. The sample consists of fewer than 85,000 clones, roughly 78% of them appearing once. Sequenced: PBMCs. The chain has TRBV29-1 and TRBJ2-3; TRBD1 is a possible D gene (5 bases). This TCR derives from a woman between 40 and 50 years old in good health and CMV-seropositive. This CDR3 reads CSVEIQGTDTQYF. In DNA, the CDR3 is TGCAGCGTTGAAATACAGGGCACAGATACGCAGTATTTT.